Sequencing of this T cell receptor beta chain was carried out in a study of OX40 agonist ivuxolimab in advanced cancers. Study-wide results and caveats: The study found among the lowest clonal expansion in partial responders at 0.1-3.0 mg/kg. Also showing low normalized T-cell clonal expansion were some of the nonresponders.

V was shortened by 4 bases and J by 0 bases, with 14 bases between the two germline ends. CDR3 length: 16 amino acids. Germline CDR1 is SGHRS and CDR2 is YFSETQ. The sampling schedule covered blood at baseline, cycle 4 day 1, and cycle 7 day 1. Notes on this clone: The target antigen is unknown.

Sequencing was performed with immunoSEQ multiplex PCR; in TCRdb, only in-frame clones are kept and a portion is missing. This sample has fewer than 120,000 clones; roughly nine tenths occur once, and the top ten carry about 0.28%. The source of this sequence is an adult with an advanced solid tumor such as melanoma, head and neck, liver or kidney cancer. The chain links TRBV5-1 to TRBJ1-5; perhaps TRBD1 as D (5 bases). The sample in question was CD4+ or CD8+ T cells sorted from blood, obtained in a trial of the OX40 agonist ivuxolimab. The CDR3 nucleotides are TGCGCCAGCAGCGTGGGGACCGACCATAGCAATCAGCCCCAGCATTTT. Translation gives CASSVGTDHSNQPQHF.